The 10 T cell receptor beta chains below come from one sample, sequenced in a study of T cell responses to AZD1222 COVID-19 vaccine. The assay was immunoSEQ multiplex PCR, and TCRdb's table has in-frame clones only and misses some. Found here are 180,000 or so clones, 94% of them singletons; the top ten hold approximately 0.64%. The starting material was peripheral blood, obtained on day 0 of AZD1222 vaccination. The receptors were sampled from an adult in good health.

This clone has only a few counts. This sequence joins TRBV6-5 and TRBJ2-7; unclear D gene. The CDR3 has 15 amino acids. Looked up from germline, CDR1 is MNHEY and CDR2 is SVGAGI. Trimming took 2 bases from V and 2 from J, leaving 13 bases between them. This CDR3 reads CASSYTDGSAYEQYF. In nucleotides, the CDR3 is TGTGCCAGCAGTTACACGGACGGATCGGCCTACGAGCAGTACTTC.

The chain employs TRBV2 and TRBJ2-7; 7 nucleotides align to TRBD2. V lost 8 bases and J lost 5; bases outside the gene matches: 15. This CDR3 is built from 15 residues. Germline V CDR1 and CDR2: SNHLY, FYNNEI. The CDR3 here is CASGGVPFDSDEQYF. The CDR3 bases are TGTGCCAGCGGGGGGGTTCCCTTTGATTCCGACGAGCAGTACTTC.

The chain has TRBV10-3 and TRBJ2-1; TRBD1 aligns across 9 bases. The CDR3 spans 17 residues. Per the germline V gene, CDR1 is ENHRY and CDR2 is SYGVKD. The ends lost 6 bases at V and 0 bases at J; junction bases unmatched: 9. The CDR3 sequence: CAIRPGQGLTSYNEQFF. CDR3 sequence (DNA): TGTGCCATCAGGCCGGGACAGGGATTGACCTCCTACAATGAGCAGTTCTTC.

The count of this clone is one. The chain uses TRBV5-1 and TRBJ1-4; D may be TRBD1 (6 bases). Germline loops: CDR1 SGHRS, CDR2 YFSETQ. The CDR3 has 15 amino acids. V shed 4 bases and J shed 3 bases, with 13 bases lying between them. The CDR3 nucleotides are TGCGCCAGCAGCCAAGAAGGGGGTTCTAATGAAAAACTGTTTTTT. Amino acids: CASSQEGGSNEKLFF.

The chain links TRBV12-3 or TRBV12-4 to TRBJ1-2; no clear D gene. This CDR3 contains 13 residues. Between the trimmed V and J ends, which lost 1 base and 3 bases, there was a span of 6 bases. The CDR3 DNA reads as TGTGCCAGCAGTTTAGAAACGTACTATGGCTACACCTTC. It specifies CASSLETYYGYTF.

This rearrangement joins TRBV29-1 to TRBJ1-1, with 7 positions matching TRBD1. The CDR3 is 12 residues long. The J segment lost 6 bases and the V segment lost 7 bases, leaving 8 bases of the junction unmatched. Germline V gene data show CDR1 as SQVTM and CDR2 as ANQGSEA. The CDR3 coding sequence is TGCAGCGCAGGGGGTACAAAGCCTGAAGCTTTCTTT. This sequence encodes CSAGGTKPEAFF.

V usage is TRBV11-2 and J usage is TRBJ1-1, with 7 bases that match TRBD1. The length of the CDR3 is 15 residues. V shed 4 bases, J shed 3 bases, and the junction held 8 bases outside the gene matches. Germline-derived CDR1 and CDR2 are SGHAT and FQNNGV. CDR3 sequence reads: CASSSTGRADTEAFF. The CDR3 DNA sequence: TGTGCCAGCAGCTCGACAGGGAGGGCGGACACTGAAGCTTTCTTT. The full variable domain, with the rest looked up from reference TRBV11-2 and TRBJ1-1, is EAGVAQSPRYKIIEKRQSVAFWCNPISGHATLYWYQQILGQGPKLLIQFQNNGVVDDSQLPKDRFSAERLKGVDSTLKIQPAKLEDSAVYLCASSSTGRADTEAFFGQGTRLTVV.

The chain couples TRBV12-5 to TRBJ1-1, with D possibly matching TRBD1 (5 bases). Germline V gives CDR1 LGHNT, CDR2 FRNRAP. Trimming pared 6 bases from V and 0 bases from J, leaving 11 bases between. This CDR3 has 14 amino acids. CDR3 in amino acids: CASGELTVNTEAFF. The CDR3 DNA is TGTGCTAGTGGCGAGCTGACAGTGAACACTGAAGCTTTCTTT. The full variable domain, with the rest looked up from reference TRBV12-5 and TRBJ1-1, is DARVTQTPRHKVTEMGQEVTMRCQPILGHNTVFWYRQTMMQGLELLAYFRNRAPLDDSGMPKDRFSAEMPDATLATLKIQPSEPRDSAVYFCASGELTVNTEAFFGQGTRLTVV.

Only a few counts were recorded for this clone. The J gene is TRBJ1-4, the V gene TRBV9, with a weak D call TRBD1 (6 bases). CDR3 size: 14 residues. The germline V gene encodes CDR1 SGDLS and CDR2 YYNGEE. V lost 0 bases to trimming and J lost 7 bases, with 10 bases between them. CDR3 in amino acids: CASSVDGGVEKLFF. The CDR3 region has the DNA TGTGCCAGCAGCGTAGACGGGGGCGTTGAAAAACTGTTTTTT.

This sequence joins TRBV5-5 and TRBJ1-6, with D hard to call. V dropped 4 bases and J dropped 7 bases, with 6 bases sitting between them. CDR3 length equals 12 residues. The germline gives CDR1 SGHKS, CDR2 YYEKEE (reference sequence). The DNA for the CDR3 is TGTGCCAGCAGCCGGTGGAATTCACCCCTCCACTTT. Encoded protein: CASSRWNSPLHF.